This TCR beta chain was recovered during a study of a mutant IDH1 vaccine in newly diagnosed glioma. About the study: The initiation of vaccination occurred 4-6 weeks after radiotherapy alone, or with temozolomide cycles. Standard pretreatment was either radiotherapy, temozolomide, or, for most, radiochemotherapy with temozolomide.

The protocol was immunoSEQ multiplex PCR, while the TCRdb copy is restricted to in-frame clones and leaves out a portion. This sample has roughly 86,000 clones, with roughly 86% found just once. Noted time point: week 47, end of study. All doses held 300 ug of mutant IDH1 20-mer peptide, with topical imiquimod. Newly diagnosed WHO grade 3 or 4 IDH1-mutant, ATRX-lost astrocytomas were identified in the donors. A remark on this clone: Its cognate antigen is unknown.

Germline V CDR1 and CDR2: SEHNR, FQNEAQ (reference sequence). Trimming cost V 2 bases and J 3 bases; bases outside gene matches: 2. The CDR3 spans 16 residues. The sample in question was PBMCs, obtained from a glioma patient whose treatment included an IDH1 peptide vaccine. This receptor was obtained from a woman aged 45 to 65 with glioma. The rearrangement links TRBV7-9 to TRBJ2-1; 12 bases line up with TRBD2. The CDR3 reads CASSLLAGGGYNEQFF. The DNA for the CDR3 is TGTGCCAGCAGCTTACTAGCGGGAGGGGGCTACAATGAGCAGTTCTTC.